This T cell receptor (beta chain) was captured by sequencing in a study of blood T cell repertoires in COVID-19. Study-level background: Acute-phase and convalescent COVID-19 samples originated in the United States, Italy and Spain.

Original processing methods: Scientists estimated how many nucleated cells there were by amplifying reference gene primers. The method was immunoSEQ multiplex PCR; TCRdb's version includes in-frame clones alone and lacks a portion of them. V, J and clone size were drawn from that table, and D and trimming were deduced from the DNA. The repertoire holds 110,000 to 150,000 clones, with about 88% as singletons. Specimen: peripheral blood. The TCR originated in a man aged 45-65 years with active or convalescent COVID-19.

CDR3 nucleotides: TGTGCCAGCAGGACTCGGCCAGCGGGAGTTAGTAGCACAGATACGCAGTATTTT. Amino acid sequence: CASRTRPAGVSSTDTQYF. The chain has TRBV7-2 and TRBJ2-3; 8 bases are shared with TRBD2. The V gene end was trimmed by 6 bases and the J gene end by 0 bases; junction bases not matched to a gene: 14. CDR3 length: 18 residues. In germline, CDR1 is SGHTA, CDR2 FQGNSA.